Listed below are T cell receptor beta chains from one sample, sequenced in a study of blood T cell repertoires in COVID-19. Clones were sequenced by immunoSEQ multiplex PCR, and TCRdb holds only the in-frame ones, with some missing. This sample carries around 93,000 clones, around 90% of them seen once, and the ten largest clones take around 10%. The sample taken for sequencing was peripheral blood. The receptors here all came from an elderly man with acute or convalescent COVID-19. Both conserved end residues are part of each CDR3. A D gene is named only where the DNA matches it firmly.

D	V	J	CDR3
NA	TRBV5-1	TRBJ2-5	CASSLGGQETQYF
NA	TRBV5-1	TRBJ1-4	CASSWGRWEDEKLFF
TRBD2	TRBV6-2/TRBV6-3	TRBJ2-7	CASSSGGAAEQYF
NA	TRBV18	TRBJ2-2	CASSPPADTGELFF
NA	TRBV7-2	TRBJ1-2	CASSRTDYYGYTF
TRBD1	TRBV5-1	TRBJ1-2	CASSFITGEYGYTF
TRBD1	TRBV18	TRBJ1-4	CASSPGTGTEKLFF
TRBD2	TRBV30	TRBJ2-7	CAWSVRVAGGSLPYEQYF
NA	TRBV14	TRBJ1-2	CASSLRTGEVLKRGGYTF
TRBD1	TRBV18	TRBJ1-2	CASSPGQGLGGYTF
NA	TRBV9	TRBJ2-2	CASSPRPAANTGELFF
NA	TRBV3-1/TRBV3-2	TRBJ2-7	CASSPRGGTGGYEQYF
NA	TRBV21-1	TRBJ1-2	CASQRFRGYTF
NA	TRBV2	TRBJ1-3	CASTSQRNTIYF
NA	TRBV9	TRBJ2-1	CASSADSLSYNEQFF
NA	TRBV2	TRBJ1-1	CASTREGGTNTEAFF
TRBD2	TRBV10-2	TRBJ2-2	CASSDPLSGGVLQTGELFF
NA	TRBV5-1	TRBJ2-3	CASSLLTGVRTDTQYF
TRBD1	TRBV5-1	TRBJ2-5	CASSFQRDRGQETQYF
NA	TRBV5-1	TRBJ1-1	CASSFQGRGKNTEAFF
TRBD1	TRBV27	TRBJ2-6	CASSLDRGQAGANVLTF
NA	TRBV3-1/TRBV3-2	TRBJ1-1	CASTRDTGNTEAFF
NA	TRBV5-6	TRBJ1-1	CASSRGRITEAFF
NA	TRBV6-6	TRBJ1-1	CASSYGELNTEAFF
NA	TRBV10-3	TRBJ1-2	CAISAQTETYGYTF
NA	TRBV21-1	TRBJ2-4	CASNAVRGPDIQYF
TRBD1	TRBV19	TRBJ1-5	CASSIDLLGQGGNQPQHF
TRBD2	TRBV28	TRBJ2-1	CASTDGGGIHNEQFF
TRBD1	TRBV2	TRBJ2-5	CASSGQGWETQYF
NA	TRBV29-1	TRBJ1-1	CSVGGGSTEAFF
TRBD2	TRBV2	TRBJ2-5	CASNWGGKYQETQYF
TRBD1	TRBV27	TRBJ2-3	CASSEGTVSTDTQYF
NA	TRBV19	TRBJ1-4	CASSRREANEKLFF
NA	TRBV18	TRBJ1-1	CASSSGLDTEAFF
TRBD1	TRBV7-8	TRBJ2-7	CASSLNRGPYEQYF
NA	TRBV3-1/TRBV3-2	TRBJ2-2	CASSQEVDLASFRELFF
TRBD2	TRBV6-1	TRBJ2-5	CASSDGLAGSYETQYF
NA	TRBV6-1	TRBJ1-5	CASSERTGSSNQPQHF
NA	TRBV7-9	TRBJ2-3	CASSLSEGDTQYF
TRBD2	TRBV19	TRBJ2-2	CASKRLAADTGELFF
TRBD1	TRBV7-8	TRBJ2-7	CASSLAYSGTGPYEQYF
TRBD1	TRBV27	TRBJ1-6	CASRGQRTSSPLHF
TRBD1	TRBV19	TRBJ1-4	CASSIRTGGTEKLFF
TRBD1	TRBV24-1	TRBJ1-1	CATSDLGPGTEEPNTEAFF
NA	TRBV6-5	TRBJ1-1	CASGITGITEAFF
NA	TRBV25-1	TRBJ2-3	CASSSPMGAGGYNTQYF
NA	TRBV7-6	TRBJ2-2	CASSPLPGELFF
NA	TRBV7-2	TRBJ1-5	CASSGGDGRNQPQHF
TRBD2	TRBV4-2	TRBJ2-3	CASSLSGTSGGSSTDTQYF
TRBD1	TRBV14	TRBJ1-6	CASSQLKPGQGSPLHF